These 24 T cell receptor beta chains originate from one sample sequenced in a study of CD8+ T cells in alopecia areata. Using CD4, CD8alpha, NKG2D, NKG2ACE and other markers, pooled cutaneous lymph node cells were sorted. The authors extracted RNA and reverse transcribed it into cDNA as the sequencing template. The assay was immunoSEQ multiplex PCR, and TCRdb's table has in-frame clones only and misses some. The sample is made up of 270,000 or so clones, none counted only once. The sequencing input was CD4+ T cells sorted from a lymph node. All receptors come from a C3H/HeJ mouse with alopecia areata. MHC haplotype here: H2-k.

Only a few counts were recorded for this clone. Gene names follow the mouse nomenclature. The read comes to an end 4 residues before the CDR3 does, leaving the germline J gene to fill in the end. The identical CDR3 is also encoded by other nucleotide sequences in the sample. V is TRBV12-1 and J is TRBJ2-2; D gene ambiguous. The CDR3 is 14 amino acids. V gave up 0 bases and J gave up 0 bases, with 4 bases separating them. Per the germline V gene, CDR1 is SGHSN and CDR2 is HYEKVE. Partial CDR3 DNA: TGTGCCAGCTCTCTCTCAGCAAACACCGGG. Its translation is CASSLSANTG. The entire CDR3 protein reads CASSLSANTGQLYF.

About this clone itself: Gene names denote mouse genes. Read data end 4 residues before the CDR3 end; the end is taken from the germline J gene. The sample contains more than one DNA sequence encoding this CDR3. V is TRBV5 and J is TRBJ1-1, with 7 bases fitting TRBD1. CDR1 is LGHNA and CDR2 is YNLKQL in the germline V gene (reference sequence). The ends lost 4 bases at V and 1 base at J; junction bases unmatched: 3. This CDR3 is 14 amino acids long. CDR3 sequence reads: CASSLRDRNTEVFF. CDR3 DNA (partial): TGTGCCAGCAGCCTCCGGGACAGGAACACA.

This clone was counted only a few times. The gene symbols are mouse symbols. The read ends 4 residues early relative to the CDR3; the germline J gene fills the gap. The rearrangement uses TRBV5 and TRBJ2-5, with D possibly being TRBD1 (5 bases). Trimming removed 2 bases from V and 2 bases from J, with 8 bases in between. Germline V gene sequence: CDR1 LGHNA, CDR2 YNLKQL (reference sequence). The CDR3 length is 14 residues. CDR3 region: CASSQSGIQDTQYF. CDR3 bases read: TGTGCCAGCAGCCAATCAGGGATCCAAGAC.

This clone was observed a few times. Gene names follow the mouse nomenclature. The CDR3 region is CASSQDPGLGDAEQFF. CDR3 bases read: TGTGCCAGCAGCCAAGATCCGGGACTGGGGGATGCT. V and J are TRBV5 and TRBJ2-1; 11 positions match TRBD2. With the read ending 4 residues before the CDR3 end, the germline J gene is used to fill in that end. There are 16 residues in the CDR3. V was pared by 0 bases and J by 5 bases, with 3 bases of the junction left unmatched. Germline CDR1 LGHNA, CDR2 YNLKQL (reference sequence).

In this sample, this clone turned up a few times. Mouse germline and gene names are used. Sequencing ends 3 residues short of the CDR3 end; the germline J gene provides the rest. V and J are TRBV5 and TRBJ1-6; 7 bases are shared with TRBD1. TRBJ1-6 is noted as an ORF with a role that remains uncertain. The CDR3 covers 17 residues. V shed 0 bases, J shed 0 bases, and the junction held 2 bases outside the gene matches. Germline V gene sequence: CDR1 LGHNA, CDR2 YNLKQL (reference sequence). The CDR3 bases that were read are TGTGCCAGCAGCCAAGACGCAGGGGGTTCCTATAATTCGCCC. This translates into CASSQDAGGSYNSP. The full-length CDR3 reads as CASSQDAGGSYNSPLYF.

This clone was counted only a few times. Gene names denote mouse genes. CDR3 in amino acids: CASKRNTGQLYF. Partial CDR3 DNA: TGTGCTAGCAAGAGGAACACCGGG. The J gene is TRBJ2-2, the V gene TRBV17; D remains unclear. The read stops 4 residues short of the end of the CDR3; the missing end is completed from the germline J gene. The length of the CDR3 is 12 residues. V was shortened by 7 bases and J by 2 bases, with 5 bases between the two germline ends. Germline assignment: CDR1 MNHDT and CDR2 YYDKIL.

This clone was detected a few times. Genes and germline come from the mouse. The read terminates 4 residues before the CDR3 end, so the remaining end is supplied by the germline J gene. The chain has TRBV13-3 and TRBJ2-7, with D possibly TRBD1 on 7 matching bases. The CDR3 runs to 13 residues. Germline V lookup: CDR1 NNHDY, CDR2 SYVADS. The CDR3 region is CASSDEGADEQYF. The CDR3 bases that were read are TGTGCCAGCAGTGATGAGGGGGCGGAT.

Concerning this clone: Gene and germline names: mouse. The CDR3 end lies 4 residues beyond the end of the read and is filled in from the germline J gene. J is TRBJ1-2 and V is TRBV17; the D gene is possibly TRBD1 (6 bases). The V gene's germline CDR1 is MNHDT and CDR2 YYDKIL. The CDR3 contains 16 residues. With 1 base removed from V and 0 bases from J, the gap between germline ends came to 12 bases. The CDR3 protein is CASSRGPGTPNSDYTF. CDR3 DNA (partial): TGTGCTAGCAGTAGAGGCCCCGGGACACCAAACTCC.

There are a few counts of this clone. The gene names given are mouse names. Read data end 4 residues before the CDR3 end; the end is taken from the germline J gene. The same CDR3 also results from other DNA sequences found in this sample. This sequence joins TRBV31 and TRBJ1-1; D gene ambiguous. Germline V gives CDR1 GKSSPN, CDR2 SITVG. Deletions cut 0 bases from V and 0 bases from J, with 5 bases between. CDR3 length: 13 amino acids. The chain's CDR3 is CAWSLNANTEVFF. The sequenced part of the CDR3 DNA is TGTGCCTGGAGTCTTAATGCAAACACA.

This clone occurred a few times. Gene names refer to mouse genes. From the germline J gene comes the end of the CDR3, since the read stops 4 residues before it. This chain joins TRBV13-3 and TRBJ2-4; D remains unclear. Germline lookup yields CDR1 NNHDY and CDR2 SYVADS. Between the trimmed V and J ends, which lost 2 bases and 3 bases, there was a span of 10 bases. The CDR3 is 14 amino acids. This chain's CDR3 is CASSERQEQNTLYF. The sequenced part of the CDR3 DNA is TGTGCCAGCAGTGAGAGGCAGGAGCAAAAC.

This clone was seen a few times. Any gene name here is a mouse gene name. Read coverage stops 4 residues before the CDR3 terminus; the germline J gene supplies the remainder. The genes are TRBV31 and TRBJ2-3; a possible D gene is TRBD2 (6 bases). The germline V gene encodes CDR1 GKSSPN and CDR2 SITVG. CDR3 size: 14 residues. Trimming cost V 5 bases and J 1 base, with 13 bases left between them. The CDR3 DNA, read in part, is TGTGCCTGGGATGGGGGAGGTGGTGCAGAA. As protein: CAWDGGGGAE. The CDR3, in full, reads CAWDGGGGAETLYF. Based on the CDR3 plus reference TRBV31 and TRBJ2-3, the full variable domain is AQTIHQWPVAEIKAVGSPLSLGCTIKGKSSPNLYWYWQATGGTLQQLFYSITVGQVESVVQLNLSASRPKDDQFILSTEKLLLSHSGFYLCAWDGGGGAETLYFGSGTRLTVL.

Regarding this clone: Gene names follow the mouse nomenclature. The read ends 4 residues shy of where the CDR3 ends; the end is completed using the germline J gene. Distinct nucleotide sequences in the sample also encode this CDR3. The V and J genes are TRBV13-1 and TRBJ1-2; TRBD1 matches at 7 bases. The germline CDR1 and CDR2 sequences are NSHNY and SYGAGN. Losses at the gene ends were 2 bases for V and 3 bases for J; bases not matched to a gene: 4. The CDR3 length is 14 residues. CDR3 protein: CASSDGGGDSDYTF. The sequenced part of the CDR3 DNA is TGTGCCAGCAGTGACGGAGGGGGCGACTCC.

This clone was seen more than once but under ten times. Mouse gene names apply. CDR3: CASSLGGGNTLYF. CDR3 DNA, as far as it was read: TGTGCCAGCAGTCTGGGGGGCGGAAAC. The chain is built from TRBV14 and TRBJ2-4; 8 bases match TRBD2. The read terminates 4 residues before the CDR3 end, so the remaining end is supplied by the germline J gene. Germline V gene lookup returns CDR1 SGHDT and CDR2 FRDEAV. The CDR3 spans 13 residues.

Of note for this clone: Gene names denote mouse genes. The read finishes 4 residues shy of the CDR3 end, and the germline J gene is used to complete it. The chain employs TRBV19 and TRBJ1-2, with 9 positions matching TRBD1. The CDR3 runs 15 residues. V dropped 5 bases and J dropped 2; count of bases not matched to a gene: 7. The germline gives CDR1 FNHDT, CDR2 SITEND (reference sequence). Incomplete CDR3 DNA: TGTGCCAGCAGCACTTACGGGACAGGGAACTCC. This gives the protein CASSTYGTGNS. The full CDR3 is CASSTYGTGNSDYTF.

To note about this clone: One junction end does not reproduce the germline sequence, and a read error may be involved. Gene names are mouse gene names. The CDR3 is cut off 4 residues early in the read; its end comes from the germline J gene. Distinct nucleotide sequences in the sample also encode this CDR3. The chain uses TRBV17 and TRBJ2-3; a possible D gene is TRBD1 (6 bases). The germline V gene encodes CDR1 MNHDT and CDR2 YYDKIL. The CDR3 has 15 amino acids. CDR3 sequence: CASRPSGHSAETLYF. The CDR3 DNA, read in part, is TGCGCTAGCAGACCCTCGGGACATAGTGCAGAA. The full variable domain, in which reference TRBV17 and TRBJ2-3 provide the parts outside the CDR3, is DTTVKQNPRYKLARVGKPVNLICSQTMNHDTMYWYQKKPNQAPKLLLFYYDKILNREADTFEKFQSSRPNNSFCSLYIGSAGLEYSAMYLCASRPSGHSAETLYFGSGTRLTVL.

In the case of this clone: The gene names here belong to mouse. The observed sequence ends 4 residues before the CDR3 terminus, with the missing tail filled in from the germline J gene. This sequence joins TRBV13-1 and TRBJ2-3, with 8 bases lining up with TRBD2. Germline trimming cut 0 bases from V and 2 bases from J; bases unmatched to any gene: 5. This CDR3 contains 16 residues. Germline V CDR1 and CDR2: NSHNY, SYGAGN. The sequenced part of the CDR3 DNA is TGTGCCAGCAGTGATGCGGGGGGGGGCCCTGCAGAA. Protein product: CASSDAGGGPAE. The CDR3 in full is CASSDAGGGPAETLYF.

This clone was recorded a few times. This clone may be a read error of a much larger clone one base away. Mouse germline and gene names are used. Other DNA sequences in this sample translate to the same CDR3. CDR3 residues: CASGTGNTGQLYF. The CDR3 DNA, read in part, is TGTGCCAGCGGGACAGGGAACACCGGG. The chain combines TRBV13-1 with TRBJ2-2; 9 bases map to TRBD1. From the germline J gene comes the end of the CDR3, since the read stops 4 residues before it. Germline CDR1 and CDR2: NSHNY and SYGAGN. The trim removed 7 bases at V and 2 bases at J, leaving 0 bases unmatched. The CDR3 is 13 residues long.

This clone was seen only a few times. Genes and germline come from the mouse. The read finishes 4 residues shy of the CDR3 end, and the germline J gene is used to complete it. V is TRBV13-1 and J is TRBJ2-5, with 11 nucleotides matching TRBD2. Germline CDR1 reads NSHNY; CDR2 reads SYGAGN. CDR3 length equals 15 residues. J gave up 1 base and V 5 bases, and 3 bases lay outside the gene matches. CDR3: CASRGTGGYQDTQYF. CDR3 DNA, as far as it was read: TGTGCCAGCAGAGGGACTGGGGGCTACCAAGAC.

This clone was seen only a few times. Genes and germline are mouse. The sequenced fragment ends 4 residues before the CDR3 boundary, so the rest is inferred from the germline J gene. The rearrangement links TRBV13-2 to TRBJ2-1; 7 bases agree with TRBD2. Germline V lookup: CDR1 NNHNN, CDR2 SYGAGS (reference sequence). The V and J ends lost 0 bases and 3 bases, in that order; junction bases with no gene match: 3. The length of the CDR3 is 15 residues. The CDR3 DNA, read in part, is TGTGCCAGCGGTGATGGACGGGGGGGCTATGCT. This encodes CASGDGRGGYA. The CDR3 as a whole reads CASGDGRGGYAEQFF.

About this clone itself: The gene names given are mouse names. The read falls 4 residues short of the CDR3 end, and the missing part is taken from the germline J gene. The chain carries TRBV13-3 and TRBJ2-5; tentative D call: TRBD1 (6 bases). This CDR3 has 15 residues. V was pared by 1 base and J by 3 bases, with 12 bases between. In germline, CDR1 is NNHDY, CDR2 SYVADS. CDR3 amino acids: CASSDKGTKQDTQYF. The part of the CDR3 DNA that was read is TGTGCCAGCAGTGATAAGGGGACAAAACAAGAC.

This clone was counted ten times or more. The gene symbols are mouse symbols. This sample also contains other DNA sequences that code for the same CDR3. The covered CDR3 bases are TGTGCCAGCAGCGTCGGACAGGCGAACACCGGG. Protein: CASSVGQANTG. The whole CDR3 sequence reads CASSVGQANTGQLYF. The J gene is TRBJ2-2, the V gene TRBV13-1, with 7 positions matching TRBD1. The read is 4 residues too short to cover the CDR3 end, so that end is filled in from the germline J gene. The germline V gene encodes CDR1 NSHNY and CDR2 SYGAGN. The CDR3 runs 15 residues. Trimming cost V 5 bases and J 2 bases; bases outside gene matches: 6.

Notes on this clone: The gene names here belong to mouse. The read ends 4 residues early relative to the CDR3; the germline J gene fills the gap. The gene calls are TRBV15 and TRBJ2-3; a possible D gene is TRBD1 (5 bases). This CDR3 contains 10 residues. Germline V gene lookup returns CDR1 SGHND and CDR2 FRSKSL. The CDR3 protein is CVEGAETLYF. CDR3 DNA, as far as it was read: TGTGTTGAGGGGGCAGAA.

The table lists this clone with a few counts. Gene names and germline match the mouse. The read ends 4 residues early relative to the CDR3; the germline J gene fills the gap. Other DNA sequences in the sample encode the same CDR3. The chain employs TRBV1 and TRBJ1-1; TRBD1 matches at 10 bases. CDR1 and CDR2 from the germline V gene are NSQYPW and LRSPGD (reference sequence). The CDR3 has 14 residues. The sequenced part of the CDR3 DNA is TGCACCTGCAGTGCAGGGGACAGGGGTACA. This encodes CTCSAGDRGT. The full CDR3 sequence reads CTCSAGDRGTEVFF.

This clone has a handful of counts. Gene names follow the mouse nomenclature. From the germline J gene comes the end of the CDR3, since the read stops 4 residues before it. This chain joins TRBV5 and TRBJ1-2; D perhaps matches TRBD1 (6 bases). In germline, CDR1 is LGHNA, CDR2 YNLKQL (reference sequence). This CDR3 region has 12 residues. CDR3 amino acids: CASSQRQDDYTF. CDR3 DNA, as far as it was read: TGTGCCAGCAGCCAACGACAGGAC.